The clone carrying this TCR beta chain has only one observation. Aged roughly 6 to 90, donors were systemically healthy Caucasians from Russia. At least 5.5 micrograms of total RNA were extracted per sample. The second PCR ran roughly 7 to 12 cycles with a sample-barcoded 5' primer and J-beta primers. TCRdb re-analysed the 5' RACE reads in MiXCR, keeping a single row per CDR3 protein. The table shows some 1.4 million distinct CDR3 sequences, with roughly 45% occurring only once. These data come from a study of blood T cells in healthy people across ages. Sequencing used blood. The sequence came from a young woman in good health.

This CDR3 is CSVDGGPDTQYF. The CDR3 coding sequence is TGCAGCGTTGACGGGGGGCCAGATACGCAGTATTTT. The chain joins TRBV29-1 to TRBJ2-3; a possible D gene is TRBD2 (7 bases). V was shortened by 3 bases and J by 4 bases, with 8 bases between the two germline ends. This CDR3 is 12 amino acids long. Germline assignment: CDR1 SQVTM and CDR2 ANQGSEA.